This passage covers 22 T cell receptor beta chains from one sample sequenced in a study of control samples from healthy donors and cancer patients. The repertoire was sequenced with immunoSEQ multiplex PCR; TCRdb's copy has only in-frame clones and lacks some. The sample has tens of thousands of clones, 75% to 90% seen once. Sample: blood. All receptors come from a man in his sixties in good health.

The genes are TRBV5-5 and TRBJ1-5; a possible D gene is TRBD1 (5 bases). The V end lost 0 bases, the J end lost 3 bases, and 13 bases lay between the germline ends. This CDR3 region has 16 residues. CDR1 and CDR2 from the germline V gene are SGHKS and YYEKEE (reference sequence). The CDR3 DNA is TGTGCCAGCAGCTTGGCCGAGAGACAGCCCAATCAGCCCCAGCATTTT. Encoded protein: CASSLAERQPNQPQHF.

The rearrangement uses TRBV4-2 and TRBJ1-4; D unclear. V lost 5 bases and J 4 bases, leaving 14 bases between the germline ends. CDR1 is LGHNA, CDR2 YNFKEQ, per germline. CDR3 size: 15 residues. The CDR3 here is CASSGHRANNEKLFF. CDR3 bases: TGTGCCAGCAGCGGTCATCGGGCTAATAATGAAAAACTGTTTTTT.

This chain joins TRBV24-1 and TRBJ2-5; no definite D call. This CDR3 is 12 amino acids long. The V gene lost 9 bases and the J gene lost 2 bases, with 9 bases spanning the gap. Germline CDR1 reads KGHDR; CDR2 reads SFDVKD. The CDR3 nucleotides are TGTGCCACCCGCCAGGCTCAAGAGACCCAGTACTTC. It encodes CATRQAQETQYF.

The rearrangement uses TRBV18 and TRBJ1-1; D not certain. The V gene's germline CDR1 is KGHSH and CDR2 LQKENI. The CDR3 sequence is 15 residues long. V lost 1 base, J lost 1 base, and 10 bases lay in between. The CDR3 coding sequence is TGTGCCAGCTCACCACAATACACAGAGAACACTGAAGCTTTCTTT. This encodes CASSPQYTENTEAFF.

The J gene is TRBJ1-1, the V gene TRBV30, with D possibly matching TRBD1 (5 bases). CDR3 size: 14 residues. Per germline, CDR1 GTSNPN and CDR2 SVGIG (reference sequence). The V end was cut by 4 bases, the J end by 0 bases, with 12 bases between. As DNA, the CDR3 is TGTGCCTGGACCGGGGGGGTAATGAACACTGAAGCTTTCTTT. Translated: CAWTGGVMNTEAFF.

The rearrangement uses TRBV19 and TRBJ2-4, with D perhaps assigned TRBD1 or TRBD2 (6 bases each). Trimming took 9 bases from V and 6 from J, leaving 12 bases between them. CDR3 length: 12 residues. Germline-derived CDR1 and CDR2 are LNHDA and SQIVND (reference sequence). CDR3 nucleotides: TGTGCCAGCGAGGGGGGATTAAACATTCAGTACTTC. It yields the protein CASEGGLNIQYF. The full variable domain, in which reference TRBV19 and TRBJ2-4 provide the parts outside the CDR3, is DGGITQSPKYLFRKEGQNVTLSCEQNLNHDAMYWYRQDPGQGLRLIYYSQIVNDFQKGDIAEGYSVSREKKESFPLTVTSAQKNPTAFYLCASEGGLNIQYFGAGTRLSVL.

CDR3: CASSEHGIRGRDSPLHF. The CDR3 nucleotides read TGTGCCAGCAGTGAACACGGGATTCGGGGGCGAGATTCACCCCTCCACTTT. The V gene is TRBV25-1, the J gene TRBJ1-6, with a tentative D call TRBD1 (6 bases). Germline CDR1 MGHDK, CDR2 SYGVNS. V dropped 2 bases and J dropped 8 bases, with 19 bases sitting between them. The CDR3 spans 17 residues.

This clone was seen more than once but under ten times. This chain joins TRBV7-2 and TRBJ2-7; TRBD2 agrees at 7 bases. The CDR3 is 14 amino acids. The ends lost 3 bases at V and 6 bases at J; junction bases unmatched: 8. Germline V CDR1 and CDR2: SGHTA, FQGNSA. The CDR3 bases are TGTGCCAGCAGCTTTTCGTGGGGGGGTGGCGAGCAGTACTTC. This gives the protein CASSFSWGGGEQYF.

This chain joins TRBV5-1 and TRBJ1-3, with TRBD1 identical over 8 bases. The CDR3 runs to 14 residues. V was clipped by 4 bases and J by 4 bases; unmatched bases: 4. CDR1 is SGHRS and CDR2 is YFSETQ in the germline V gene. CDR3 nucleotide sequence: TGCGCCAGCAGCCCGACAGGGGACGGAAACACCATATATTTT. Translated, it gives CASSPTGDGNTIYF.

V and J are TRBV27 and TRBJ1-4; 8 bases agree with TRBD1. Unmatched junction bases numbered 11, after V lost 6 bases and J lost 8 bases. Germline CDR1 MNHEY, CDR2 SMNVEV (reference sequence). There are 15 residues in the CDR3. The CDR3 reads CASSPLRTGSEKLFF. The CDR3 DNA reads TGTGCCAGCAGCCCCCTAAGGACAGGGAGCGAAAAACTGTTTTTT.

This clone was counted between two and nine times. The J gene is TRBJ2-3, the V gene TRBV5-4; D unresolved. Germline assignment: CDR1 SGHNT and CDR2 YYREEE (reference sequence). There are 12 residues in the CDR3. Deletions cut 1 base from V and 0 bases from J, with 0 bases between. This chain's CDR3 is CASSLSTDTQYF. DNA of the CDR3: TGTGCCAGCAGCTTGAGCACAGATACGCAGTATTTT. The full variable domain, with the rest looked up from reference TRBV5-4 and TRBJ2-3, is ETGVTQSPTHLIKTRGQQVTLRCSSQSGHNTVSWYQQALGQGPQFIFQYYREEENGRGNFPPRFSGLQFPNYSSELNVNALELDDSALYLCASSLSTDTQYFGPGTRLTVL.

The chain carries TRBV5-6 and TRBJ2-1, with a tentative D call TRBD2 (5 bases). Between the trimmed V and J ends, which lost 1 base and 0 bases, there was a span of 11 bases. The germline V gene encodes CDR1 SGHDT and CDR2 YYEEEE. The CDR3 spans 16 residues. The CDR3 DNA sequence: TGTGCCAGCAGCTTGTTAGGCGGGTACTCCTACAATGAGCAGTTCTTC. Translation: CASSLLGGYSYNEQFF.

This chain connects TRBV28 to TRBJ2-5; 9 bases fit TRBD1. This CDR3 contains 15 residues. Germline CDR1 reads MDHEN; CDR2 reads SYDVKM. Losses at the gene ends were 5 bases for V and 3 bases for J; bases not matched to a gene: 7. CDR3 protein: CASSPPGTGKETQYF. Written as DNA, the CDR3 is TGTGCCAGCAGTCCCCCCGGGACAGGGAAAGAGACCCAGTACTTC.

The chain carries TRBV10-3 and TRBJ2-7; D is unresolved. Trimming cost V 2 bases and J 2 bases, with 10 bases left between them. Per the germline V gene, CDR1 is ENHRY and CDR2 is SYGVKD. The CDR3 length is 14 residues. The CDR3 sequence: CAISETEFTYEQYF. CDR3 sequence (DNA): TGTGCCATCAGTGAGACAGAATTTACCTACGAGCAGTACTTC.

This clone was observed a single time. This rearrangement joins TRBV30 to TRBJ1-6, with 8 bases that match TRBD1. The CDR3 has 16 amino acids. Per germline, CDR1 GTSNPN and CDR2 SVGIG (reference sequence). V shed 4 bases, J shed 3 bases, and the junction held 8 bases outside the gene matches. The CDR3 nucleotides read TGTGCCTGGAATCGACAGGGGACAATCTATAATTCACCCCTCCACTTT. Amino acids: CAWNRQGTIYNSPLHF.

This chain uses TRBV28 with TRBJ2-6; no firm D call. The CDR3 covers 16 residues. Germline CDR1 reads MDHEN; CDR2 reads SYDVKM. Trimming shortened V by 5 bases and J by 0 bases, and 11 bases separated the two germline ends. This CDR3 reads CASSLDQISGANVLTF. In DNA form, the CDR3 reads TGTGCCAGCAGTCTCGATCAGATCTCTGGGGCCAACGTCCTGACTTTC.

The chain's CDR3 is CASSSVSEGRAQETQYF. The CDR3 DNA sequence: TGTGCCAGCAGTTCTGTCTCCGAGGGGAGGGCACAAGAGACCCAGTACTTC. The rearrangement joins TRBV6-2 or TRBV6-3 to TRBJ2-5, with 7 bases fitting TRBD2. The J segment lost 2 bases and the V segment lost 4 bases, leaving 13 bases of the junction unmatched. CDR1 MNHEY and CDR2 SVGEGT come from the germline V gene. This CDR3 is built from 17 residues.

The J gene is TRBJ1-5, the V gene TRBV6-4, with D unresolved. Deletions cut 4 bases from V and 6 bases from J, with 10 bases between. The CDR3 covers 13 residues. Per germline, CDR1 MRHNA and CDR2 SNTAGT. The CDR3 region has the DNA TGTGCCAGCAGTGTGGAGGATGGTCAGCCCCAGCATTTT. Amino acid sequence: CASSVEDGQPQHF.

The chain employs TRBV6-5 and TRBJ2-7; 7 bases map to TRBD2. The junction had 6 bases not matched to a gene; V was cut back by 2 bases and J by 5 bases. The CDR3 length is 14 residues. The germline gives CDR1 MNHEY, CDR2 SVGAGI. The CDR3 sequence: CASSYDGRLNEQYF. CDR3 nucleotides: TGTGCCAGCAGTTACGACGGGAGGTTGAACGAGCAGTACTTC.

The genes are TRBV6-5 and TRBJ1-1; D is perhaps TRBD1 (5 bases). The germline V gene has CDR1 MNHEY and CDR2 SVGAGI. V was clipped by 6 bases and J by 0 bases, with 11 bases between them. CDR3 size: 14 residues. CDR3 coding DNA: TGTGCCAGCAGGGGGCCCGGGATGAACACTGAAGCTTTCTTT. Its translation is CASRGPGMNTEAFF.

V usage is TRBV5-1 and J usage is TRBJ1-2; TRBD1 might be the D (6 bases). The ends were cut back, 7 bases at V and 7 bases at J, with 11 bases in the middle. The CDR3 runs 11 residues. Germline CDR1 SGHRS, CDR2 YFSETQ. This chain's CDR3 is CASRQDGGYTF. The CDR3 DNA reads TGCGCCAGCCGACAGGATGGTGGCTACACCTTC.

The chain links TRBV30 to TRBJ1-1; 7 bases line up with TRBD1. The CDR3 extends over 12 amino acids. After removal of 8 bases from V and 11 bases from J, the junction contained 14 bases not matched to a gene. CDR1 and CDR2 (germline): GTSNPN, SVGIG (reference sequence). The CDR3 reads CAGQQGWAGAFF. The CDR3 DNA reads TGTGCCGGTCAACAGGGGTGGGCTGGGGCTTTCTTT. The variable domain in full, completed from reference TRBV30 and TRBJ1-1, reads SQTIHQWPATLVQPVGSPLSLECTVEGTSNPNLYWYRQAAGRGLQLLFYSVGIGQISSEVPQNLSASRPQDRQFILSSKKLLLSDSGFYLCAGQQGWAGAFFGQGTRLTVV.